Listed here are 28 T cell receptor beta chains from one sample, sequenced in a study of spatial heterogeneity in lung cancer. Regarding the study as a whole: It was found that expanded intratumoral alpha and beta TCR counts tracked tumor mutation counts.

Regarding time point: sample taken at primary tumor resection. Which antigens these TCRs recognize remains unknown. TCRdb analysed the 5' RACE reads with MiXCR anew, one entry per CDR3 protein. The table lists roughly 19,000 distinct CDR3 sequences, approximately 16% of them singletons. The sample here was lung tumor tissue, taken at surgery. The receptors originated from a female donor with early-stage non-small cell lung cancer.

This rearrangement joins TRBV11-2 to TRBJ2-1, with D maybe TRBD1 (5 bases). CDR3 length: 12 residues. The germline V gene has CDR1 SGHAT and CDR2 FQNNGV. Trimming removed 3 bases from V and 5 bases from J, with 5 bases in between. The DNA of the CDR3 is TGTGCCAGCAGCTTGACAGACAATGAGCAGTTCTTC. It translates to CASSLTDNEQFF. Variable domain in full (rest from reference TRBV11-2 and TRBJ2-1): EAGVAQSPRYKIIEKRQSVAFWCNPISGHATLYWYQQILGQGPKLLIQFQNNGVVDDSQLPKDRFSAERLKGVDSTLKIQPAKLEDSAVYLCASSLTDNEQFFGPGTRLTVL.

This clonotype was seen at least ten times. The chain couples TRBV29-1 to TRBJ2-1; 7 bases fit TRBD2. Germline values: CDR1 SQVTM, CDR2 ANQGSEA. The CDR3 contains 12 residues. The CDR3 bases are TGCACCGGGGGGAGCTCCTACAATGAGCAGTTCTTC. Translation gives CTGGSSYNEQFF.

The chain combines TRBV7-3 with TRBJ2-6; D not resolved. The CDR3 length is 17 residues. Germline CDR1 and CDR2: SGHTA and FQGTGA. V was clipped by 5 bases and J by 0 bases, with 14 bases between them. Here the CDR3 reads CASSAQPGPSGANVLTF. CDR3 DNA: TGTGCCAGCAGCGCCCAACCCGGACCCTCTGGGGCCAACGTCCTGACTTTC. The entire variable domain, with the rest obtained from reference TRBV7-3 and TRBJ2-6, is as follows: GAGVSQTPSNKVTEKGKYVELRCDPISGHTALYWYRQSLGQGPEFLIYFQGTGAADDSGLPNDRFFAVRPEGSVSTLKIQRTERGDSAVYLCASSAQPGPSGANVLTFGAGSRLTVL.

This clonotype showed up just a few times. The chain employs TRBV20-1 and TRBJ2-1; 12 nucleotides line up with TRBD2. V was clipped by 1 base and J by 8 bases; unmatched bases: 9. CDR3 length: 16 residues. Germline V gene sequence: CDR1 DFQATT, CDR2 SNEGSKA (reference sequence). The CDR3 spells CSARVFLAGGKYEQFF. DNA for the CDR3: TGCAGTGCTAGAGTATTTCTAGCGGGAGGGAAATATGAGCAGTTCTTC.

This sequence joins TRBV24-1 and TRBJ2-3; 9 nucleotides align to TRBD1. The CDR3 is 16 amino acids. Germline V gene lookup returns CDR1 KGHDR and CDR2 SFDVKD. Trimming took 2 bases from V and 2 from J; bases not matched to a gene: 4. CDR3 region: CATSDSQGALTDTQYF. The CDR3 nucleotides are TGTGCCACCAGTGATTCACAGGGGGCCCTCACAGATACGCAGTATTTT.

This clonotype rates as medium-sized (0.01 to 0.1%). The V and J genes are TRBV5-4 and TRBJ2-1; D is undetermined. The CDR3 runs to 12 residues. V was shortened by 1 base and J by 8 bases, with 7 bases between the two germline ends. Per germline, CDR1 SGHNT and CDR2 YYREEE (reference sequence). The CDR3 here is CASSLPWDEQFF. In DNA, the CDR3 is TGTGCCAGCAGCTTGCCCTGGGATGAGCAGTTCTTC. The variable domain in full, completed from reference TRBV5-4 and TRBJ2-1, reads ETGVTQSPTHLIKTRGQQVTLRCSSQSGHNTVSWYQQALGQGPQFIFQYYREEENGRGNFPPRFSGLQFPNYSSELNVNALELDDSALYLCASSLPWDEQFFGPGTRLTVL.

This clonotype occurred many times. The chain carries TRBV29-1 and TRBJ2-7; 8 nucleotides line up with TRBD1. The germline gives CDR1 SQVTM, CDR2 ANQGSEA. The length of the CDR3 is 14 residues. V lost 4 bases and J lost 3; bases outside the gene matches: 8. The DNA for the CDR3 is TGCAGCGTTGCAGGGGGACAGGAGGGCTACGAGCAGTACTTC. Its translation: CSVAGGQEGYEQYF.

The chain combines TRBV5-6 with TRBJ2-2; D perhaps matches TRBD1 (5 bases). Germline CDR1 SGHDT, CDR2 YYEEEE. The CDR3 runs 15 residues. V gave up 2 bases and J gave up 6 bases, with 14 bases separating them. The CDR3 DNA follows: TGTGCCAGCAGCTTAGACGGCAGGGAATCCGGGGAGCTGTTTTTT. This codes for CASSLDGRESGELFF.

This chain uses TRBV29-1 with TRBJ2-7; D gene uncertain. The CDR3 contains 12 residues. Germline CDR1 reads SQVTM; CDR2 reads ANQGSEA. Trimming cost V 6 bases and J 2 bases, with 11 bases left between them. The CDR3 loop reads CSVFDGAYEQYF. CDR3 DNA sequence: TGCAGCGTATTTGACGGTGCCTACGAGCAGTACTTC.

The chain recombines TRBV7-2 with TRBJ2-5; D possibly corresponds to TRBD2 (5 bases). Germline assignment: CDR1 SGHTA and CDR2 FQGNSA. Trimming removed 1 base from V and 9 bases from J, with 12 bases in between. The CDR3 contains 13 residues. The CDR3 here is CASSLDFSEAQYF. The CDR3 nucleotides read TGTGCCAGCAGCTTAGATTTTTCGGAGGCCCAGTACTTC.

As for this clonotype: A much larger clonotype is one base distant, so this may be a read error. The rearrangement links TRBV7-2 to TRBJ2-1; 13 nucleotides line up with TRBD2. Germline V gene sequence: CDR1 SGHTA, CDR2 FQGNSA. The CDR3 is made up of 16 amino acids. V gave up 5 bases and J gave up 9 bases; unmatched junction bases: 10. CDR3 sequence: CASSPGRTSGRGEQFF. CDR3 nucleotide sequence: TGTGCCAGCAGCCCCGGGAGAACTAGCGGGAGGGGTGAGCAGTTCTTC.

The chain recombines TRBV7-9 with TRBJ2-7; D possibly corresponds to TRBD2 (5 bases). Germline CDR1 reads SEHNR; CDR2 reads FQNEAQ (reference sequence). The CDR3 extends over 13 amino acids. Deletions cut 1 base from V and 7 bases from J, with 11 bases between. The CDR3 protein is CASSLEGSGEQYF. CDR3 nucleotide sequence: TGTGCCAGCAGCTTAGAAGGGTCGGGGGAGCAGTACTTC.

The chain joins TRBV28 to TRBJ2-5, with D hard to call. The V end was cut by 3 bases, the J end by 5 bases, with 13 bases between. Germline CDR1 reads MDHEN; CDR2 reads SYDVKM. The CDR3 runs to 14 residues. The DNA for the CDR3 is TGTGCCAGCAGTTTTCTAAGGGCTGGCGAGACCCAGTACTTC. Amino acids: CASSFLRAGETQYF.

This chain joins TRBV7-2 and TRBJ2-6; D remains ambiguous. In germline, CDR1 is SGHTA, CDR2 FQGNSA. The V end was cut by 5 bases, the J end by 2 bases, with 19 bases between. The CDR3 consists of 18 residues. CDR3 in amino acids: CASSTSRASGPGANVLTF. The CDR3, as DNA: TGTGCCAGCAGCACCTCCCGGGCCTCCGGTCCTGGGGCCAACGTCCTGACTTTC.

The sample holds many counts of this clonotype. This chain uses TRBV20-1 with TRBJ2-5; 7 nucleotides match TRBD1. The germline V gene encodes CDR1 DFQATT and CDR2 SNEGSKA (reference sequence). V trimming: 5 bases; J trimming: 2 bases; junction bases outside the gene matches: 5. There are 13 residues in the CDR3. CDR3 coding DNA: TGCAGTGCTCAACAGGGGTTTCAAGAGACCCAGTACTTC. Translating gives CSAQQGFQETQYF.

This clonotype was found a few times. This rearrangement joins TRBV5-4 to TRBJ2-3; 11 nucleotides match TRBD2. V lost 0 bases and J lost 7; bases outside the gene matches: 4. The CDR3 is made up of 15 amino acids. Per germline, CDR1 SGHNT and CDR2 YYREEE (reference sequence). The CDR3, as DNA: TGTGCCAGCAGCTTGGTAGCGGGAGGGTCGAATACGCAGTATTTT. This sequence encodes CASSLVAGGSNTQYF.

The V gene is TRBV24-1, the J gene TRBJ2-5; 8 nucleotides align to TRBD2. Unmatched junction bases numbered 5, after V lost 7 bases and J lost 2 bases. The V gene's germline CDR1 is KGHDR and CDR2 SFDVKD. The CDR3 spans 14 residues. CDR3 region: CATRSGGLQETQYF. The CDR3 nucleotides read TGTGCCACCAGATCGGGGGGGCTTCAAGAGACCCAGTACTTC.

This clonotype has just a few counts. The chain uses TRBV5-1 and TRBJ2-1; unclear D gene. The germline V and J ends were trimmed by 2 bases and 9 bases, with 12 bases remaining between them. Per germline, CDR1 SGHRS and CDR2 YFSETQ. This CDR3 is 13 amino acids long. CDR3: CASSFVVVGEQFF. Written as DNA, the CDR3 is TGCGCCAGCAGCTTTGTAGTAGTGGGTGAGCAGTTCTTC. Complete variable domain (other parts from reference TRBV5-1 and TRBJ2-1): KAGVTQTPRYLIKTRGQQVTLSCSPISGHRSVSWYQQTPGQGLQFLFEYFSETQRNKGNFPGRFSGRQFSNSRSEMNVSTLELGDSALYLCASSFVVVGEQFFGPGTRLTVL.

This CDR3 is CASSRGTGGFYEQYF. The CDR3 nucleotides read TGTGCCAGCAGCCGAGGGACAGGGGGTTTCTACGAGCAGTACTTC. J is TRBJ2-7 and V is TRBV14; 11 positions match TRBD1. Trimming at V came to 4 bases and at J to 3 bases, leaving 5 bases not matched to a gene. In germline, CDR1 is SGHDN, CDR2 FVKESK. This CDR3 is built from 15 residues.

This chain connects TRBV14 to TRBJ2-7; no definite D call. The germline CDR1 and CDR2 sequences are SGHDN and FVKESK. The CDR3 is 13 residues long. Trimming cost V 3 bases and J 0 bases, with 6 bases left between them. This chain's CDR3 is CASSHRDSYEQYF. Written as DNA, the CDR3 is TGTGCCAGCAGCCATAGGGACTCCTACGAGCAGTACTTC.

This clonotype was detected many times. The junction does not match germline at one end; this may be a read error. The rearrangement uses TRBV4-1 and TRBJ2-5; TRBD2 aligns across 9 bases. Germline CDR1 and CDR2: MGHRA and YSYEKL. This CDR3 is 15 amino acids long. The CDR3 region has the DNA TGCGCCAGCAGCCAAGAGGAAAGGCTAGCGGGACCCATTCGCTTC. It encodes CASSQEERLAGPIRF.

This clonotype has a handful of counts. V gene TRBV12-3 or TRBV12-4 combines with J gene TRBJ2-5; 10 nucleotides align to TRBD1. There are 15 residues in the CDR3. The ends lost 5 bases at V and 4 bases at J; junction bases unmatched: 7. CDR3 sequence: CASSALRTGGETQYF. In DNA form, the CDR3 reads TGTGCCAGCAGTGCCCTTAGGACAGGGGGAGAGACCCAGTACTTC.

The chain employs TRBV29-1 and TRBJ2-1, with a weak D call TRBD1 (5 bases). The germline gives CDR1 SQVTM, CDR2 ANQGSEA. The CDR3 is 15 residues long. Between the trimmed V and J ends, which lost 3 bases and 10 bases, there was a span of 22 bases. The CDR3 loop reads CSVELKLPRVGEQFF. The CDR3, as DNA: TGCAGCGTTGAGCTAAAACTTCCCAGGGTTGGAGAGCAGTTCTTC.

In this sample, this clonotype turned up a few times. The V and J genes are TRBV7-9 and TRBJ2-3; D not certain. Between the trimmed V and J ends, which lost 3 bases and 7 bases, there was a span of 11 bases. The CDR3 is made up of 13 amino acids. Germline V gives CDR1 SEHNR, CDR2 FQNEAQ (reference sequence). CDR3 bases: TGTGCCAGCAGCTTGGGGTCCGTTAATACGCAGTATTTT. Translated: CASSLGSVNTQYF.

This clonotype was seen many times. The chain combines TRBV29-1 with TRBJ2-3; unclear D gene. With 0 bases removed from V and 5 bases from J, the gap between germline ends came to 9 bases. CDR1 and CDR2 (germline): SQVTM, ANQGSEA. The CDR3 extends over 13 amino acids. For the CDR3, the DNA is TGCAGCGTTGAAGAGCCCCCACTAGATACGCAGTATTTT. It encodes CSVEEPPLDTQYF.

The CDR3 loop reads CASSVAGLNTEAFF. CDR3 nucleotide sequence: TGTGCCAGCAGCGTAGCCGGGTTGAACACTGAAGCTTTCTTT. The chain employs TRBV9 and TRBJ1-1, with D unresolved. This CDR3 has 14 residues. Germline V gene lookup returns CDR1 SGDLS and CDR2 YYNGEE. V lost 0 bases and J 0 bases, leaving 6 bases between the germline ends.

Sample share makes this clonotype medium-sized. The chain joins TRBV5-4 to TRBJ1-6, with no clear D. Germline-derived CDR1 and CDR2 are SGHNT and YYREEE (reference sequence). V lost 0 bases and J lost 6, with 1 base in between. The CDR3 sequence is 12 residues long. The CDR3 DNA follows: TGTGCCAGCAGCTTGGTTAATTCACCCCTCCACTTT. Its translation is CASSLVNSPLHF.

This clonotype was detected ten times or more. V is TRBV30 and J is TRBJ2-1, with D maybe TRBD2 (5 bases). This CDR3 comprises 15 residues. The V end was cut by 2 bases, the J end by 0 bases, with 11 bases between. Germline CDR1 and CDR2: GTSNPN and SVGIG (reference sequence). This CDR3 reads CAWSPIGSSYNEQFF. The CDR3 bases are TGTGCCTGGAGTCCTATTGGGAGCTCCTACAATGAGCAGTTCTTC.